The following is a T cell receptor beta chain sequence with its context. This clone came up a few times. No cognate antigen has been identified for it. No base quality values were provided; no much bigger clone lies one nucleotide off. Library preparation used the immunoSEQ multiplex PCR assay. A mixture of 60 forward primers for TCR Vbeta segments and 13 reverse primers for TCR Jbeta segments was used in the multiplex PCR. The CDR3 region of rearranged TCR beta genes was amplified from genomic DNA by a multiplex PCR assay. On the Illumina HiSeq System, the amplified TCR beta libraries were sequenced as 87-base-pair reads. On the study's bioinformatics: A later analysis tallied 80 million to 95 million unique TCR beta chains across the 550 to 850 repertoires, and about 10 million of those chains were shared by two or more donors. Raw reads were error-corrected and collapsed into unique sequences with a nearest-neighbor algorithm that merged closely related sequences to remove PCR and sequencing errors. CDR3 sequences were aligned to IMGT reference sequences to assign V, D and J gene segments. For a sequence to be retained, a match of at least six nucleotides to both a V gene segment and a J gene segment was required. A rearrangement was called productive if the CDR3 had no stop codons and remained in frame with V and J, and every other rearrangement was called non-productive. CDR3 was defined according to IMGT convention as the region running from the second conserved V-encoded cysteine to the conserved J-encoded phenylalanine. Sequences without an unambiguous match to a single V gene segment were excluded from the earlier analysis of several hundred of the donors. In an earlier analysis of a few hundred of the donors, V segments were called functional above 56.7% productive rearrangements and were called segregating when the between-donor standard deviation exceeded 5%. A statistical classification framework was developed to diagnose cytomegalovirus status using the catalog of TCR beta chain sequences. In a later analysis, V and J genes were assigned by comparing TCR nucleotide sequences against IMGT/GENE-DB human TR gene sequences. In a later analysis, CDR3 sequences and most-parsimonious VDJ recombination scenarios were assigned using the TCRdist pipeline. A later analysis defined each TCR beta chain by its CDR3 amino acid sequence plus V-gene family, and excluded reads lacking a unique V-gene family. A later analysis removed several hundred highly shared, low-generation-probability nucleotide sequences to deal with suspected cross-contamination and a sequencing artifact. In a later analysis, a clonal expansion index was calculated for each public chain from normalized within-repertoire ranks of inferred template counts. In a later analysis, generation probabilities were computed using a VDJ recombination model fitted to out-of-frame rearrangements, and the results were checked against IGoR. Hypergeometric tests were used in a later analysis to score TCR-TCR, TCR-HLA and TCR-CMV co-occurrence, with a repertoire-size bias correction applied to the TCR pairs. In a later analysis, false discovery rates were estimated by permuting HLA or CMV assignments 20 times. In a later analysis, co-occurring TCRs were grouped using DBSCAN, with TCRdist sequence similarity added in when clustering inside HLA-allele-positive subsets. For co-occurrence clustering, repertoires with fewer than 30,000 or more than 120,000 public chains were excluded, along with a handful of repertoires with anomalous nucleotide sharing. TCRdb holds this immuneACCESS table with in-frame rearrangements only. Some clones are missing; in checked studies, unresolved V genes explain under half, and the rest has no known cause. V and J calls and clone size are copied from that table; D and trimming were computed from the DNA. The sample profile shows 100,000 to 150,000 clones; over 8.5% of them were found once. The biggest ten clones account for approximately 6% of the sample.

According to the germline V gene, CDR1 reads SNHLY and CDR2 reads FYNNEI. From V the trimming removes 6 bases and from J it removes 5 bases, while the gene matches leave 9 bases of the junction unaccounted for. The cysteine opens and the phenylalanine closes a CDR3 of 14 amino acids. The read is trimmed to its CDR3 DNA, 42 bases read in frame from base 1. These data come from a study of cytomegalovirus exposure and HLA in healthy donors (dated by TCRdb to 2017 to 2019). With regard to the full study: In an earlier analysis of 587 of the donors, about 260 Gb of sequence data and approximately 120 million unique TCR beta sequences from 150 million to 200 million T cells were reported. The aim of the study was to test whether cataloging public T cell receptors could identify signatures of past pathogen exposure. Rather than using new phenotypic data, the later analysis identified candidate immune exposures from TCR beta sequences and from how often those sequences occurred across donors. All discovery cohort repertoires had been generated on a single sequencing platform. Roughly 300 gigabases of sequencing data and around 88 million unique TCR sequences made up an early release that covered several hundred HLA-typed donors. To study patterns of TCR occurrence, a later analysis re-analyzed previously published TCR beta repertoires from around 700 donors and added high-resolution HLA genotyping. Across 398 genotyped donors of the cohort, an average of about 250,000 unique TCR beta nucleotide sequences per donor were sequenced, and 15% to 20% of those sequences were non-productive. Donor age, sex, ethnicity and CMV serostatus were compiled alongside the repertoire data. Four or five DR-DQ haplotypes were treated as single units for association and clustering because of strong linkage in the cohort. An earlier analysis of several hundred of the donors used high-throughput TCR beta sequencing to judge whether each TCR beta V gene segment behaved as functional or pseudogenic. The study combined high-throughput TCR immunosequencing, statistical association of individual TCRs with disease status, and machine learning to predict cytomegalovirus infection status. Of the roughly 400 genotyped donors, 65% to 90% were placed in the genetic ancestry cluster associated with self-reported Caucasian donors. The study used immunosequencing to profile the T cell repertoires of some 600 subjects and linked those repertoires to cytomegalovirus serostatus. Both class I and class II loci were covered by HLA typing, at four-digit resolution. Along with the approximately 650-subject first cohort, a separate validation cohort of over 90 different subjects was used. Typing coverage differed by locus: A, B, C, DRB1 and DQB1 were typed in about 629-640 donors, DQA1 in about 500, DPA1 in nearly 610, and DPB1 in approximately 450. Genome-wide SNP genotypes for about 55% of the roughly 670 donors were used in a later genetic analysis, which treated that subset as a discovery cohort.

Overall study outcomes, separate from this receptor: Most CMV-associated TCR beta chains appeared to be HLA-restricted in a later analysis, and the HLA associations seemed to be driven largely by CMV exposure. In a later analysis, HLA-associated TCR beta chains showed more clonal expansion and lower generation probabilities than non-associated chains that were equally common. Cytomegalovirus status was reported to be diagnosed by the classifier with high specificity and sensitivity in both the original and validation cohorts. A later analysis reported that several top co-occurrence clusters appeared linked to parvovirus B19, influenza, CMV and Epstein-Barr virus. V-gene and J-gene trimming of TCR beta chains was associated with a missense DCLRE1C variant in a later genetic analysis, and the association was replicated in an independent cohort. Correlated functional status among segregating V segments might reflect linkage disequilibrium, but an unknown experimental factor could not be ruled out. The authors suggested that the approach could potentially be extended to other disease states and immunological phenotypes. Roughly uniform sequencing depth across donors was assumed in presence/absence analyses, although this assumption may not hold. Because the 87-base-pair reads could not distinguish some IMGT-functional V segments, including TRBV6-2 and TRBV6-3, those segments were excluded. The study gave a list of 150 to 200 TCR beta chains associated with cytomegalovirus. According to a later analysis, TCR association rates differed among HLA loci, with DRB1 alleles showing the most associated TCRs and HLA-C alleles showing the fewest. A cluster of highly shared sequence variants was judged likely to be a technical artifact of the sequencing pipeline. According to a later genetic analysis, donors in an Asian-associated ancestry cluster had fewer N-insertions in productive TCRs than the approximately 710-donor mean. A further reported finding was that TCR beta sequences accurately predicted the HLA-A and HLA-B alleles for most subjects in the first cohort. This cohort had only TCR beta chains sequenced, and the lack of alpha or paired-chain data limited which features could be detected. Strong co-occurrence of HLA alleles, especially DR and DQ, made assigning TCR associations to individual alleles difficult. Broadly in line with IMGT annotations, most TCR beta V segments showed up in productive rearrangements about 87% or about 30% of the time in an earlier analysis of 450 to 750 of the donors. Most TCR sequences were observed very rarely across donors, whereas some public TCRs were present in many individuals. In a later analysis, around 17,000 TCR beta sequences were associated with specific HLA alleles at a false discovery rate of 0.05. HLA typing was unavailable for some donors at each locus, so association tests used only the typed subset. Because counts were too low, 15 to 20 rarely observed V segments, including chromosome 9 orphons, were excluded from the earlier analysis of around 640 of the donors. Immune exposure information for the cohort was limited to CMV serostatus. Three of the identified cytomegalovirus-associated TCR beta chains were confirmed in vitro to be specific for cytomegalovirus antigens.

The cohort comprised hundreds of healthy bone marrow donors. At the time of sampling, every cohort member was nominally healthy, though immune exposures that went unrecorded were likely present. The donor tested CMV seropositive and was one of the 289 seropositive cohort members. A peripheral blood sample was provided by each donor, and peripheral blood mononuclear cells were used for TCR beta sequencing. Genomic DNA was extracted from the blood cell samples with the Qiagen DNeasy Blood Extraction Kit. The receptor comes from a woman in her forties in good health and CMV-seropositive. The chain links TRBV2 with TRBJ1-2, with TRBD1 matching 7 junction bases. Sequenced input: PBMCs. The CDR3 protein: CASSQGGQPYGYTF. The DNA sequence follows: TGTGCCAGCAGCCAAGGGGGACAGCCGTATGGCTACACCTTC.